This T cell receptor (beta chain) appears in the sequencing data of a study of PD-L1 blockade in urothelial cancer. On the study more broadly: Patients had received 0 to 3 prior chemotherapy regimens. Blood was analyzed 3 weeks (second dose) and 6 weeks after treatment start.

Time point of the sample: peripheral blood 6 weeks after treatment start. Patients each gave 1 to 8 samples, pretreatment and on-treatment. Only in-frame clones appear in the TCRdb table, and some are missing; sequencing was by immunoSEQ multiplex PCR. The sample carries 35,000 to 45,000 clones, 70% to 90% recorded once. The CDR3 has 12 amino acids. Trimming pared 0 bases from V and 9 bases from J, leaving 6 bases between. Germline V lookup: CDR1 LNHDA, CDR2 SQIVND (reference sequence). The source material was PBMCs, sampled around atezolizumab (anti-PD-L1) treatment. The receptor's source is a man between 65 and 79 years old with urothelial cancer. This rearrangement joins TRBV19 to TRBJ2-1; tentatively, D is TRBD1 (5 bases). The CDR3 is CASSIDQGEQFF. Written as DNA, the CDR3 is TGTGCCAGTAGTATAGATCAGGGTGAGCAGTTCTTC. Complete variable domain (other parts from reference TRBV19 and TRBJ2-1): DGGITQSPKYLFRKEGQNVTLSCEQNLNHDAMYWYRQDPGQGLRLIYYSQIVNDFQKGDIAEGYSVSREKKESFPLTVTSAQKNPTAFYLCASSIDQGEQFFGPGTRLTVL.